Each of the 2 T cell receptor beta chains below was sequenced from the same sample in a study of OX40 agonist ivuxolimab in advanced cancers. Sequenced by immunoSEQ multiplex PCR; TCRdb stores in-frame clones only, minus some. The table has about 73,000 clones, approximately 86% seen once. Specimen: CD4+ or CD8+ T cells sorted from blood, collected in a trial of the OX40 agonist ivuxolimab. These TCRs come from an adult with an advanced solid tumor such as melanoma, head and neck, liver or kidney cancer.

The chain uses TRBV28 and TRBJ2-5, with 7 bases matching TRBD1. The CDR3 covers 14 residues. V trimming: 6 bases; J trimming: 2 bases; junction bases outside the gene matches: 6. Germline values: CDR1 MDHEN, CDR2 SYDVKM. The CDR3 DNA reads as TGTGCCAGCAGACGTGGGACAGATCAAGAGACCCAGTACTTC. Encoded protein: CASRRGTDQETQYF.

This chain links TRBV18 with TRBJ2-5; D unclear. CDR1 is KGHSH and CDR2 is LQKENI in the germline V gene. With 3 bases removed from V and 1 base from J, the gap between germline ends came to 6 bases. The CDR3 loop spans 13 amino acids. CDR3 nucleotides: TGTGCCAGCTCACCCGCGGTCCAAGAGACCCAGTACTTC. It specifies CASSPAVQETQYF.